This T cell receptor (beta chain) was sequenced during a study of vaccination effects on CD4 cells after COVID-19. Study-level points and caveats: The study had few convalescent patients and no early post-infection timepoints. Vaccine-induced clones in healthy vaccinees cross-reacted with common cold coronaviruses in only 1 of 255 cases.

As for this clone: As yet, its antigen is unknown.

The V end lost 3 bases, the J end lost 0 bases, and 12 bases lay between the germline ends. CDR1 is MDHEN and CDR2 is SYDVKM in the germline V gene. The CDR3 is 17 amino acids. Assay used: immunoSEQ multiplex PCR; TCRdb lists only in-frame clones, some missing. Of tens of thousands of clones in the sample, 60% to 75% were seen once. ViraFEST expansion of antigen-specific CD4+ T cells with viral peptide pools preceded sequencing. The culture ran for nine to ten days, and then CD4+ T cells were isolated. Absence of prior SARS-CoV-2 infection characterized the vaccine recipients, who showed negative nucleocapsid antibodies.

Specimen: CD4+ T cells from PBMCs cultured with HCoV-NL63 spike peptides, collected before COVID-19 vaccination. J is TRBJ1-6 and V is TRBV28, with no clear D. The TCR was taken from a human donor who received a COVID-19 vaccine. CDR3 sequence reads: CASSFLREPSYNSPLHF. The DNA of the CDR3 is TGTGCCAGCAGTTTTCTCCGGGAACCCTCCTATAATTCACCCCTCCACTTT.